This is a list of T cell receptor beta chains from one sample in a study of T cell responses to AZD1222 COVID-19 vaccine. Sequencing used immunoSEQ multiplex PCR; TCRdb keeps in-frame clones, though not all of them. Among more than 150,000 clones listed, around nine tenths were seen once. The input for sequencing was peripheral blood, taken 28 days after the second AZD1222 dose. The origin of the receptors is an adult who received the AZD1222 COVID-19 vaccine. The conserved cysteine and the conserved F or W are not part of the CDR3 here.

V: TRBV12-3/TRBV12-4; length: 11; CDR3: ASSLQAIYGYT
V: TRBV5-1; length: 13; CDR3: ASSFVQGLTGELF
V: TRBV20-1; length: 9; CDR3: SARYTGGYT
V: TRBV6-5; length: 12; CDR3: ASRTSGTNNEQF
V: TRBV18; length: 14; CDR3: ASSPRQGRRNQPQH
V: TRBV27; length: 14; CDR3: ASSRQGANGANVLT
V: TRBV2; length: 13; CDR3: ASREHRGNNQPQH
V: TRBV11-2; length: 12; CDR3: ASSPTGVVAEAF
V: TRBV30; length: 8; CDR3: AWSRLAAF
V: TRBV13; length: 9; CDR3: ASSFGYEQY
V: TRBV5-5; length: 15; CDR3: ASSLGASGRAWNEQF
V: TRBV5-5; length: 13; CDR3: ASSVGTGGYYGYT
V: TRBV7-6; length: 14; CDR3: ASSLRGMGMNTEAF
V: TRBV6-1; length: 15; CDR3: ASSDGGILGNTGELF
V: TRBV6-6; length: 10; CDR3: ASSGTNTEAF